The TCR beta chain under discussion was sequenced for a study of Ad26.COV2.S vaccination and SARS-CoV-2 variants. Overall study context: Donor had been placed in the Ad26.COV2.S arm of the COV1001 trial. Points from the study as a whole: With respect to non-spike TCR breadth, vaccine and placebo recipients were similar.

Only in-frame clones appear in the TCRdb table, and some are missing; sequencing was by immunoSEQ multiplex PCR. The sample carries about 400,000 clones, roughly 90% recorded once. On this clone itself: The target antigen is unknown.

Treatment: roughly 20 received Ad26.COV2.S at low or high dose, single or two shots; about five received placebo; per-sample allocation not given. On day 63 after the first injection, vaccine and placebo recipients gave samples. The donor's status was that of an adult aged 18-55 years in Boston. The TCR originated in a person aged 18-60 years who received the Ad26.COV2.S COVID-19 vaccine or a placebo. The specimen was peripheral blood, collected in a trial of Ad26.COV2.S vaccine versus placebo.

The DNA of the CDR3 is TGTGCCAGCAGCCGAATTGGGGACGCCGAAGCGAGAGGCTACACCTTC. It is translated as CASSRIGDAEARGYTF. V usage is TRBV7-9 and J usage is TRBJ1-2; D might be TRBD1 (5 bases). V dropped 5 bases and J dropped 8 bases, with 24 bases sitting between them. CDR1 is SEHNR, CDR2 FQNEAQ, per germline (reference sequence). CDR3 length equals 16 residues. The variable domain in full, with the rest retrieved from reference TRBV7-9 and TRBJ1-2, is DTGVSQNPRHKITKRGQNVTFRCDPISEHNRLYWYRQTLGQGPEFLTYFQNEAQLEKSRLLSDRFSAERPKGSFSTLEIQRTEQGDSAMYLCASSRIGDAEARGYTFGSGTRLTVV.